The 7 T cell receptor beta chains below were found in one sample sequenced in a study of human T cells and chemical hapten exposure. MiXCR, applied by TCRdb to the RACE reads, yields one record per CDR3 protein. The sample comprises 65,000 to 85,000 distinct CDR3 sequences, roughly 10% of which are singletons, and about 4% rests with the top ten. Stated time point: patch test 1, 2 weeks after DPC sensitization. Specified treatment: therapeutic diphenylcyclopropenone sensitization with weekly scalp DPC. This specimen was whole blood, taken in connection with sensitization to the hapten diphenylcyclopropenone (DPC). The receptors come from a woman in her sixties or seventies with alopecia areata. Some clones in this sample may be carry-over from other donors' samples.

This clonotype was seen only a few times. The chain uses TRBV15 and TRBJ2-1, with D perhaps matching TRBD2 (5 bases). The germline V gene encodes CDR1 LNHNV and CDR2 YYDKDF (reference sequence). This CDR3 contains 13 residues. V was clipped by 5 bases and J by 4 bases, with 9 bases between them. This CDR3 is CATSPRGYNEQFF. CDR3 in DNA: TGTGCCACCAGCCCTCGCGGGTACAATGAGCAGTTCTTC. The whole variable domain, filled in from reference TRBV15 and TRBJ2-1, reads DAMVIQNPRYQVTQFGKPVTLSCSQTLNHNVMYWYQQKSSQAPKLLFHYYDKDFNNEADTPDNFQSRRPNTSFCFLDIRSPGLGDTAMYLCATSPRGYNEQFFGPGTRLTVL.

This clonotype has just a few counts. The J gene is TRBJ1-5, the V gene TRBV20-1; D is perhaps TRBD1 (6 bases). This CDR3 spans 15 amino acids. V gave up 5 bases and J gave up 3 bases, with 17 bases separating them. The V gene's germline CDR1 is DFQATT and CDR2 SNEGSKA (reference sequence). CDR3 loop: CSAVPGALINQPQHF. In DNA, the CDR3 is TGCAGTGCTGTGCCAGGGGCGCTCATCAATCAGCCCCAGCATTTT.

This clonotype was counted a few times. This CDR3 is CASSLPGVFGYTF. CDR3 in DNA: TGTGCCAGCAGCCTGCCAGGGGTGTTTGGCTACACCTTC. The chain has TRBV3-1 and TRBJ1-2; D might be TRBD1 (6 bases). This CDR3 comprises 13 residues. Germline V gene sequence: CDR1 LGHDT, CDR2 YNNKEL (reference sequence). With 4 bases removed from V and 7 bases from J, the gap between germline ends came to 13 bases.

This clonotype was detected a few times. The V gene is TRBV18, the J gene TRBJ2-7, with D perhaps TRBD2 (6 bases). Looked up from germline, CDR1 is KGHSH and CDR2 is LQKENI. CDR3 length: 15 amino acids. Trimming took off 3 bases at V and 1 base at J, with 13 bases between the two ends. The CDR3 region is CASSPRGGGSYEQYF. The CDR3, as DNA: TGTGCCAGCTCACCGAGAGGCGGAGGGTCCTACGAGCAGTACTTC. Full variable domain (rest looked up from reference TRBV18 and TRBJ2-7): NAGVMQNPRHLVRRRGQEARLRCSPMKGHSHVYWYRQLPEEGLKFMVYLQKENIIDESGMPKERFSAEFPKEGPSILRIQQVVRGDSAAYFCASSPRGGGSYEQYFGPGTRLTVT.

This clonotype was picked up many times. This chain uses TRBV5-1 with TRBJ1-5; D possibly corresponds to TRBD1 (5 bases). The CDR3 spans 14 residues. V lost 0 bases and J lost 6, with 10 bases in between. CDR1 and CDR2 from the germline V gene are SGHRS and YFSETQ. The CDR3, as DNA: TGCGCCAGCAGCTTGGGGGCCGGGGGTCAGCCCCAGCATTTT. Translating gives CASSLGAGGQPQHF.

This clonotype was seen more than once but under ten times. The CDR3 DNA reads as TGTGCCAGCAGCTTGTATGAGCGGGGGGGCCGGTTGAACGAGCAGTACTTC. It encodes CASSLYERGGRLNEQYF. V gene TRBV5-6 combines with J gene TRBJ2-7; TRBD2 agrees at 10 bases. Germline V CDR1 and CDR2: SGHDT, YYEEEE. V lost 1 base, J lost 5 bases, and 12 bases stayed unmatched. The CDR3 is 17 amino acids.

This clonotype was detected a few times. The rearrangement joins TRBV6-5 to TRBJ2-5; 10 bases align to TRBD2. Germline assignment: CDR1 MNHEY and CDR2 SVGAGI. This CDR3 region has 18 residues. J was trimmed by 1 base and V by 2 bases; bases with no gene match: 10. CDR3 loop: CASSYRASGGPFQETQYF. CDR3 DNA: TGTGCCAGCAGTTACAGGGCTAGCGGGGGACCATTCCAAGAGACCCAGTACTTC.